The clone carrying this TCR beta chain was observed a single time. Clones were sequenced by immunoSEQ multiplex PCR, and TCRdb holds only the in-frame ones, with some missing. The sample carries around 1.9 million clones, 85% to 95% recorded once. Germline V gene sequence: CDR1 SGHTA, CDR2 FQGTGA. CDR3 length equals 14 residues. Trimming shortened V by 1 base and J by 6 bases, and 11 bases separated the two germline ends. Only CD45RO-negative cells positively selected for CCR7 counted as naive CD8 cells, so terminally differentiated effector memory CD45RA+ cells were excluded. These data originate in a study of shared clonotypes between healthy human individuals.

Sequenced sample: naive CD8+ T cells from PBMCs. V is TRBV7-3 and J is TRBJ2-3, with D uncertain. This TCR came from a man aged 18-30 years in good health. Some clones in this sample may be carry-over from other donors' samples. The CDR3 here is CASSLRAPLDTQYF. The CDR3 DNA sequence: TGTGCCAGCAGCTTAAGGGCCCCCCTCGATACGCAGTATTTT.